This T cell receptor beta chain originates from a study of somatic mutations in cytotoxic T cells in rheumatoid arthritis. Repertoires were generated with immunoSEQ multiplex PCR, while TCRdb's copy carries only in-frame clones and drops some. The profile shows about 18,000 clones, about four fifths of them singletons. Isolating CD4+ and CD8+ cells involved positive magnetic bead selection on an AutoMACS. Their purity was then checked by flow cytometry. Details on this clone: Germline is not matched at one junction end, which may reflect a read error.

The CDR3 runs to 16 residues. In germline, CDR1 is SSHAT, CDR2 FNYEAQ (reference sequence). The J gene is TRBJ2-1, the V gene TRBV7-7; D is ambiguous. The specimen sequenced was CD8+ T cells sorted from blood. This clonotype was obtained from an adult with rheumatoid arthritis. The CDR3 loop is CASSLNPRAPRDEQFF. CDR3 nucleotide sequence: TGTGCTAGCAGTTTAAACCCCCGGGCCCCACGGGATGAGCAGTTCTTC. Drawing the rest from reference TRBV7-7 and TRBJ2-1, the complete variable domain is GAGVSQSPRYKVTKRGQDVTLRCDPISSHATLYWYQQALGQGPEFLTYFNYEAQPDKSGLPSDRFSAERPEGSISTLTIQRTEQRDSAMYRCASSLNPRAPRDEQFFGPGTRLTVL.